A single count supports the clone carrying this T cell receptor beta chain. Antigen specificity is unknown. The CDR3 has 19 residues. The V gene's germline CDR1 is GTSNPN and CDR2 SVGIG (reference sequence). The germline V and J ends were trimmed by 3 bases and 10 bases, with 31 bases remaining between them. Libraries were prepared by immunoSEQ multiplex PCR; TCRdb keeps only in-frame clonotypes and omits some of them. The sample contains 120,000 to 150,000 clones, 75% to 90% of which appear only once. The data originate from a study of T cell responses to AZD1222 COVID-19 vaccine. Study-level points and caveats: Close to half of spike-specific TCRs reportedly recognize unmutated variant regions. There were vaccine-associated CD4 TCRs across spike, dominant at 160-218 and 743-854. Possibly, clonal diversity was underestimated; donors were largely white British and included more females.

The J gene is TRBJ1-6, the V gene TRBV30, with D tentatively TRBD1 (6 bases). Material: peripheral blood, obtained on day 0 of AZD1222 vaccination. The TCR originated in an adult in good health. The CDR3 nucleotides read TGTGCCTGGAGGTTAATTACAGGCAGGGGAGCTCATAGACGCTCACCCCTCCACTTT. Its protein product is CAWRLITGRGAHRRSPLHF.